The 32 T cell receptor beta chains in this list originate from one sample, sequenced in a study of OX40 agonist ivuxolimab in advanced cancers. The assay was immunoSEQ multiplex PCR, and TCRdb's table has in-frame clones only and misses some. This sample has about 98,000 clones; 90% to 95% occur once, and the top ten carry roughly 0.27%. Sequencing used CD4+ or CD8+ T cells sorted from blood, obtained in a trial of the OX40 agonist ivuxolimab. The source of these receptors is an adult with an advanced solid tumor such as melanoma, head and neck, liver or kidney cancer.

This CDR3 is CASGAGPSSYNEQFF. The CDR3 nucleotides are TGTGCCAGCGGGGCGGGCCCGAGCTCCTACAATGAGCAGTTCTTC. This chain joins TRBV6-1 and TRBJ2-1, with D perhaps TRBD1 or TRBD2 (5 bases each). The V gene's germline CDR1 is MNHNS and CDR2 SASEGT. This CDR3 contains 15 residues. V was pared by 8 bases and J by 0 bases, with 14 bases between.

The chain uses TRBV28 and TRBJ1-5, with a tentative D call TRBD1 (6 bases). V was trimmed by 8 bases and J by 1 base, leaving 27 bases between them. CDR1 is MDHEN, CDR2 SYDVKM, per germline. This CDR3 spans 19 amino acids. CDR3 DNA: TGTGCCAGCGGCCGGGGTAGAGGGTCGGGGAGGGGGAGCAATCAGCCCCAGCATTTT. This translates into CASGRGRGSGRGSNQPQHF.

The chain carries TRBV15 and TRBJ1-5, with a tentative D call TRBD1 (6 bases). Trimming took off 11 bases at V and 5 bases at J, with 13 bases between the two ends. The germline V gene encodes CDR1 LNHNV and CDR2 YYDKDF (reference sequence). This CDR3 has 12 amino acids. This chain's CDR3 is CAASYRDQPQHF. DNA of the CDR3: TGTGCCGCATCTTACAGGGATCAGCCCCAGCATTTT.

This chain links TRBV6-5 with TRBJ1-2; tentatively, D is TRBD1 (5 bases). The V end lost 0 bases, the J end lost 7 bases, and 15 bases lay between the germline ends. The CDR3 extends over 15 amino acids. Looked up from germline, CDR1 is MNHEY and CDR2 is SVGAGI. CDR3 nucleotide sequence: TGTGCCAGCAGTTACTCTAGGGGAGGCATCAGTGGCTACACCTTC. It translates to CASSYSRGGISGYTF.

The rearrangement links TRBV30 to TRBJ1-1; D possibly corresponds to TRBD1 (5 bases). The V end was cut by 0 bases, the J end by 1 base, with 9 bases between. Germline assignment: CDR1 GTSNPN and CDR2 SVGIG (reference sequence). The CDR3 contains 14 residues. CDR3 amino acids: CAWSVKGWNTEAFF. The CDR3, as DNA: TGTGCCTGGAGTGTAAAGGGGTGGAACACTGAAGCTTTCTTT.

The V and J genes are TRBV19 and TRBJ1-1; 9 positions match TRBD1. The V and J ends lost 4 bases and 4 bases, in that order; junction bases with no gene match: 7. The CDR3 runs 15 residues. CDR1 and CDR2 from the germline V gene are LNHDA and SQIVND (reference sequence). The CDR3 nucleotides read TGTGCCAGTAGTACACAGGGGGCTCGTAGCACTGAAGCTTTCTTT. It codes for CASSTQGARSTEAFF.

This chain links TRBV28 with TRBJ1-5; D might be TRBD1 (6 bases). The CDR3 spans 15 residues. V lost 5 bases and J 2 bases, leaving 13 bases between the germline ends. Germline V gene lookup returns CDR1 MDHEN and CDR2 SYDVKM. CDR3 residues: CASSLQGVGNQPQHF. DNA for the CDR3: TGTGCCAGCAGTCTACAGGGCGTCGGCAATCAGCCCCAGCATTTT.

This chain uses TRBV6-6 with TRBJ2-1; D is ambiguous. Between the trimmed V and J ends, which lost 2 bases and 0 bases, there was a span of 8 bases. The CDR3 contains 15 residues. Germline CDR1 and CDR2: MNHNY and SVGAGI (reference sequence). The CDR3, as DNA: TGTGCCAGCAGTTACGGTTACGGCTCCTACAATGAGCAGTTCTTC. Translation gives CASSYGYGSYNEQFF.

The chain joins TRBV9 to TRBJ2-5; tentative D call: TRBD2 (5 bases). Trimming left V 4 bases short and J 4 bases short, with 11 bases between. CDR3 length: 13 amino acids. From germline, CDR1 is SGDLS and CDR2 YYNGEE. For the CDR3, the DNA is TGTGCCAGCAGCCCAGAAGGGAGAGAGACCCAGTACTTC. Translation: CASSPEGRETQYF.

This chain connects TRBV28 to TRBJ1-5; TRBD1 is a possible D gene (5 bases). The V gene's germline CDR1 is MDHEN and CDR2 SYDVKM. Trimming left V 2 bases short and J 3 bases short, with 14 bases between. CDR3 length: 16 amino acids. The CDR3 region is CASSLGAGWDNQPQHF. The CDR3 DNA sequence: TGTGCCAGCAGTTTAGGGGCAGGGTGGGACAATCAGCCCCAGCATTTT.

The chain couples TRBV9 to TRBJ1-1; D is unresolved. The CDR3 sequence is 14 residues long. In germline, CDR1 is SGDLS, CDR2 YYNGEE. V lost 0 bases, J lost 6 bases, and 12 bases lay in between. The CDR3 DNA follows: TGTGCCAGCAGCGTAGGAAACATCCCGGCTGAAGCTTTCTTT. Protein: CASSVGNIPAEAFF.

Ten or more counts support this clone. This sequence joins TRBV5-6 and TRBJ2-7, with D possibly being TRBD2 (6 bases). From germline, CDR1 is SGHDT and CDR2 YYEEEE. This CDR3 has 15 residues. V dropped 0 bases and J dropped 2 bases, with 12 bases sitting between them. The DNA of the CDR3 is TGTGCCAGCAGCTTGGCGGGGACTCTAACCTACGAGCAGTACTTC. Encoded protein: CASSLAGTLTYEQYF.

This chain connects TRBV19 to TRBJ1-6; D possibly corresponds to TRBD1 (6 bases). This CDR3 spans 15 amino acids. V was cut by 4 bases and J by 10 bases, with 17 bases left in between. Germline V gene data show CDR1 as LNHDA and CDR2 as SQIVND (reference sequence). This CDR3 is CASSTYRASGSPLHF. The CDR3 nucleotides read TGTGCCAGTAGTACCTACAGGGCCAGCGGGTCACCCCTCCACTTT.

The chain links TRBV7-2 to TRBJ2-1, with D hard to call. Germline V gene data show CDR1 as SGHTA and CDR2 as FQGNSA. CDR3 size: 13 residues. V gave up 7 bases and J gave up 6 bases, with 13 bases separating them. This CDR3 is CASTPARGNEQFF. The CDR3 nucleotides are TGTGCCAGCACCCCCGCACGTGGCAATGAGCAGTTCTTC. The whole variable domain, remainder taken from reference TRBV7-2 and TRBJ2-1, is GAGVSQSPSNKVTEKGKDVELRCDPISGHTALYWYRQSLGQGLEFLIYFQGNSAPDKSGLPSDRFSAERTGGSVSTLTIQRTQQEDSAVYLCASTPARGNEQFFGPGTRLTVL.

In this sample, this clone turned up once. CDR3 nucleotides: TGTGCCAGCAGCTTGACGGGTGTCGCTGAAGCTTTCTTT. This encodes CASSLTGVAEAFF. The rearrangement uses TRBV5-6 and TRBJ1-1; D unresolved. V lost 1 base and J lost 6, with 10 bases in between. The CDR3 runs 13 residues. CDR1 is SGHDT, CDR2 YYEEEE, per germline.

The chain recombines TRBV11-2 with TRBJ2-4; tentatively, D is TRBD1 or TRBD2 (5 bases each). The germline CDR1 and CDR2 sequences are SGHAT and FQNNGV. This CDR3 comprises 16 residues. V was cut by 5 bases and J by 0 bases, with 14 bases left in between. This CDR3 is CASSRGTALAKNIQYF. CDR3 coding DNA: TGTGCCAGCAGCCGAGGGACGGCTCTAGCCAAAAACATTCAGTACTTC. Based on the CDR3 plus reference TRBV11-2 and TRBJ2-4, the full variable domain is EAGVAQSPRYKIIEKRQSVAFWCNPISGHATLYWYQQILGQGPKLLIQFQNNGVVDDSQLPKDRFSAERLKGVDSTLKIQPAKLEDSAVYLCASSRGTALAKNIQYFGAGTRLSVL.

This chain links TRBV7-2 with TRBJ2-3, with no clear D. CDR1 and CDR2 (germline): SGHTA, FQGNSA. Deletions cut 3 bases from V and 2 bases from J, with 18 bases between. CDR3 length equals 17 residues. The CDR3 is CASSFFRSSQPTDTQYF. For the CDR3, the DNA is TGTGCCAGCAGCTTTTTTCGGTCTTCTCAGCCCACAGATACGCAGTATTTT.

V is TRBV2 and J is TRBJ2-1; 11 bases match TRBD2. The ends lost 4 bases at V and 8 bases at J; junction bases unmatched: 7. The germline V gene encodes CDR1 SNHLY and CDR2 FYNNEI. The CDR3 spans 15 residues. CDR3 DNA sequence: TGTGCCAGCAGTGCTAACGGACTAGCGGGCGATGAGCAGTTCTTC. Its translation is CASSANGLAGDEQFF.

This clone has only a few counts. The chain carries TRBV7-2 and TRBJ2-3; no clear D. The CDR3 extends over 14 amino acids. V lost 0 bases and J lost 6, with 10 bases in between. CDR1 is SGHTA and CDR2 is FQGNSA in the germline V gene. The CDR3 protein is CASSLAFDRDTQYF. In DNA, the CDR3 is TGTGCCAGCAGCTTAGCGTTTGACCGGGATACGCAGTATTTT. The full variable domain, rest sourced from reference TRBV7-2 and TRBJ2-3, is GAGVSQSPSNKVTEKGKDVELRCDPISGHTALYWYRQSLGQGLEFLIYFQGNSAPDKSGLPSDRFSAERTGGSVSTLTIQRTQQEDSAVYLCASSLAFDRDTQYFGPGTRLTVL.

The chain combines TRBV2 with TRBJ2-5; no reliable D call. V dropped 4 bases and J dropped 5 bases, with 11 bases sitting between them. Per germline, CDR1 SNHLY and CDR2 FYNNEI. This CDR3 has 13 amino acids. DNA for the CDR3: TGTGCCAGCAGTGGCCAGTCTGGGGAGACCCAGTACTTC. Residues: CASSGQSGETQYF.

This clone showed up just once. The chain has TRBV28 and TRBJ1-5; 7 nucleotides match TRBD1. The CDR3 has 16 residues. The germline V gene encodes CDR1 MDHEN and CDR2 SYDVKM. After removal of 7 bases from V and 3 bases from J, the junction contained 12 bases not matched to a gene. The DNA of the CDR3 is TGTGCCAGCAACTCTTTGACGGGACAGAACAATCAGCCCCAGCATTTT. Protein: CASNSLTGQNNQPQHF.

The chain combines TRBV6-5 with TRBJ2-3; a weak D match, TRBD2 (5 bases). This CDR3 is 15 amino acids long. Per the germline V gene, CDR1 is MNHEY and CDR2 is SVGAGI. Between the trimmed V and J ends, which lost 2 bases and 2 bases, there was a span of 11 bases. In nucleotides, the CDR3 is TGTGCCAGCAGTTACCAGCGGAGCTCCACAGATACGCAGTATTTT. This sequence encodes CASSYQRSSTDTQYF.

This rearrangement joins TRBV6-6 to TRBJ1-5; D remains unclear. V was shortened by 6 bases and J by 3 bases, with 12 bases between the two germline ends. CDR1 and CDR2 from the germline V gene are MNHNY and SVGAGI (reference sequence). This CDR3 contains 14 residues. In nucleotides, the CDR3 is TGTGCCAGCAGCCCGACTACTACCAATCAGCCCCAGCATTTT. It codes for CASSPTTTNQPQHF.

This chain links TRBV28 with TRBJ2-1; perhaps TRBD2 as D (6 bases). Trimming cost V 10 bases and J 1 base, with 11 bases left between them. The CDR3 has 13 amino acids. Germline V gene sequence: CDR1 MDHEN, CDR2 SYDVKM. CDR3 sequence reads: CAISRGSYNEQFF. The CDR3 coding sequence is TGTGCCATCTCGCGGGGATCCTACAATGAGCAGTTCTTC.

The rearrangement uses TRBV29-1 and TRBJ1-2; no reliable D call. This CDR3 is 12 amino acids long. Germline CDR1 reads SQVTM; CDR2 reads ANQGSEA. The germline V and J ends were trimmed by 4 bases and 2 bases, with 8 bases remaining between them. CDR3 sequence: CSVGSANYGYTF. The CDR3 DNA reads as TGCAGCGTTGGATCAGCGAACTATGGCTACACCTTC.

The rearrangement links TRBV2 to TRBJ1-2; D is unresolved. CDR1 is SNHLY and CDR2 is FYNNEI in the germline V gene. V was cut by 3 bases and J by 5 bases, with 7 bases left in between. The CDR3 totals 12 residues. Here the CDR3 reads CASSDPAYGYTF. In nucleotides, the CDR3 is TGTGCCAGCAGTGACCCGGCTTATGGCTACACCTTC.

The rearrangement uses TRBV28 and TRBJ2-1, with unresolved D. V was pared by 6 bases and J by 1 base, with 4 bases between. The CDR3 covers 12 residues. The germline CDR1 and CDR2 sequences are MDHEN and SYDVKM. CDR3 bases: TGTGCCAGCAGCCAGTCCTACAATGAGCAGTTCTTC. As protein: CASSQSYNEQFF.

The CDR3 region is CASSLVSGGEQFF. The CDR3 DNA reads as TGTGCCAGCAGCTTGGTATCGGGCGGTGAGCAGTTCTTC. This rearrangement joins TRBV5-4 to TRBJ2-1; D call uncertain. The V and J ends lost 0 bases and 9 bases respectively, with 10 bases between them. Germline CDR1 SGHNT, CDR2 YYREEE (reference sequence). The CDR3 totals 13 residues.

The chain links TRBV9 to TRBJ2-1, with TRBD2 matching over 10 bases. J was trimmed by 5 bases and V by 4 bases; bases with no gene match: 6. The CDR3 sequence is 15 residues long. The germline gives CDR1 SGDLS, CDR2 YYNGEE. CDR3 protein: CASSYSGGPDNEQFF. The CDR3 region has the DNA TGTGCCAGCAGCTATAGCGGGGGGCCCGACAATGAGCAGTTCTTC.

The chain employs TRBV10-3 and TRBJ2-5; D may correspond to TRBD1 or TRBD2 (6 bases each). The CDR3 covers 15 residues. Per germline, CDR1 ENHRY and CDR2 SYGVKD. Trimming pared 0 bases from V and 5 bases from J, leaving 13 bases between. The CDR3 DNA reads TGTGCCATCAGTGAGTCGACGGGGGCTGGGGAGACCCAGTACTTC. Encoded protein: CAISESTGAGETQYF.

This chain joins TRBV11-3 and TRBJ2-3, with 10 bases identical to TRBD2. This CDR3 is built from 18 residues. Trimming cost V 3 bases and J 4 bases; bases outside gene matches: 13. Per the germline V gene, CDR1 is SGHNT and CDR2 is YENEEA. CDR3 sequence: CASSFRTLAGGTSDTQYF. Here the CDR3 DNA reads TGTGCCAGCAGCTTTCGGACTTTAGCGGGGGGTACGTCAGATACGCAGTATTTT.

The chain uses TRBV7-6 and TRBJ2-7, with a possible D match to TRBD1 (8 bases). The CDR3 is 13 residues long. The germline CDR1 and CDR2 sequences are SGHVS and FNYEAQ. V was pared by 6 bases and J by 4 bases, with 13 bases between. CDR3 DNA sequence: TGTGCCAGCAGTTTACAGGGGGGGTACGAGCAGTACTTC. Translated: CASSLQGGYEQYF.